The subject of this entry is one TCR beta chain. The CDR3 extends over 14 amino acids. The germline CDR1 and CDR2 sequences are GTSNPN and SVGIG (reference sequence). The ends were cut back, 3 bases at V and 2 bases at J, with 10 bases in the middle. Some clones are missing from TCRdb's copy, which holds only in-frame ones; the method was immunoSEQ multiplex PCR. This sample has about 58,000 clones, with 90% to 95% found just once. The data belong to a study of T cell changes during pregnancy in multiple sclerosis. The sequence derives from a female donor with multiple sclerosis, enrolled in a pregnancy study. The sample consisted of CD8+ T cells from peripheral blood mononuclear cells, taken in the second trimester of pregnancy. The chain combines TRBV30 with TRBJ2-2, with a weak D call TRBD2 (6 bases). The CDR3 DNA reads TGTGCCTGGAGGGCCGGGACTAACACCGGGGAGCTGTTTTTT. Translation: CAWRAGTNTGELFF.